The clone carrying this T cell receptor (beta chain) was seen many times. The antigen is not known. This record belongs to a study of shared clonotypes between healthy human individuals. Broader study findings: Naive subsets generally had larger estimated richness than memory subsets. Non-shared clonotypes had lower generation probabilities than clonotypes shared by all four sorted-subset donors.

CDR1 is MNHNS and CDR2 is SASEGT in the germline V gene. Trimming took 8 bases from V and 2 from J, leaving 13 bases between them. The CDR3 spans 13 residues. Sequencing used immunoSEQ multiplex PCR; TCRdb keeps in-frame clones, though not all of them. There are more than 550,000 clones in the sample; roughly 87% occur only once, and 34% lies in the top ten. The rearrangement uses TRBV6-1 and TRBJ2-7, with D unclear. Sample: memory CD8+ T cells from PBMCs. Subset described: CD45RO+ cells pooled with CCR7-negative TemRA cells. The sequence came from a man aged 18-30 years in good health. Some clones in this sample may be carry-over from other donors' samples. In DNA, the CDR3 is TGTGCCAGCGATGTGGACCCCGCCTACGAGCAGTACTTC. It is translated as CASDVDPAYEQYF.